The 2 T cell receptor beta chains below all came from one sample that was sequenced in a study of cytomegalovirus exposure and HLA in healthy donors. Amplification used 60 Vbeta primers and 13 Jbeta primers. Clones were read by immunoSEQ multiplex PCR, and TCRdb kept only the in-frame ones, dropping some. The repertoire consists of around 150,000 clones, with around 80% occurring once and the leading ten covering 6.3%. The sample was PBMCs. These receptors were obtained from a male donor in good health and CMV-seropositive.

V and J are TRBV7-2 and TRBJ2-7; D is possibly TRBD2 (6 bases). This CDR3 has 14 residues. Germline V gene lookup returns CDR1 SGHTA and CDR2 FQGNSA. V lost 5 bases and J 2 bases, leaving 13 bases between the germline ends. The CDR3 sequence: CASSTQIAAYEQYF. CDR3 bases: TGTGCCAGCAGCACCCAAATAGCGGCCTACGAGCAGTACTTC.

The CDR3 is CASSGGDGRDYGYTF. DNA of the CDR3: TGTGCCAGCAGCGGAGGGGACGGCCGAGACTATGGCTACACCTTC. V and J are TRBV6-6 and TRBJ1-2, with D perhaps matching TRBD1 (5 bases). Germline V gene lookup returns CDR1 MNHNY and CDR2 SVGAGI (reference sequence). This CDR3 contains 15 residues. V lost 6 bases and J 3 bases, leaving 17 bases between the germline ends.